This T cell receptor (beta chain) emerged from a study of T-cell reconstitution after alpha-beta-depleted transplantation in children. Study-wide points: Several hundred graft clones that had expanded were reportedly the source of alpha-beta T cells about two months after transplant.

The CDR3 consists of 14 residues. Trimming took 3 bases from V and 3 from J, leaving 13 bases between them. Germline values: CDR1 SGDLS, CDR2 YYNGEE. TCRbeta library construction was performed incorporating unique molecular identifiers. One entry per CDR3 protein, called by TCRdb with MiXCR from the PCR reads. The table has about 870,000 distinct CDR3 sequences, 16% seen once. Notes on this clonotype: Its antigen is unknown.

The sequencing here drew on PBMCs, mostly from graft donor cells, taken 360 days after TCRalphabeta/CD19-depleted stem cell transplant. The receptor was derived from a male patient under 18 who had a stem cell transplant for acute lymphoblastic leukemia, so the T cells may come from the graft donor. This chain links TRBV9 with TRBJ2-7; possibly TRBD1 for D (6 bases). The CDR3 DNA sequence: TGTGCCAGCAGCGCGGACAGCAGGTACTACGAGCAGTACTTC. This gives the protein CASSADSRYYEQYF.